Below are 25 T cell receptor beta chains sequenced from a single sample in a study of T cells in Graves' hyperthyroidism and ophthalmopathy. Amplified regions were TCR beta CDR3 sequences from RNA transcripts. Primed by the HTBI set, a first-round RT-PCR was run on the TCR CDR3. TCRdb used MiXCR to reprocess the multiplex PCR reads, holding one entry per CDR3 protein. The sample gives under 350,000 distinct CDR3 sequences, over 15% of which show up once; approximately 60% is in the top ten. Input material: blood. Receptors originate from a woman aged 55-69 years with Graves' ophthalmopathy.

Worth noting for this clonotype: At one end the junction does not follow the germline gene, possibly because of a read error. The V gene is TRBV28, the J gene TRBJ2-5; D is undetermined. The CDR3 totals 12 residues. CDR1 is MDHEN and CDR2 is SYDVKM in the germline V gene. The CDR3 here is CAGSLDQETQYF. DNA for the CDR3: TGTGCCGGCAGTTTAGATCAAGAGACCCAGTACTTC.

This clonotype was recorded a few times. CDR3 in DNA: TGCGCCAGCAGCGAGGAACGGGGGGCGCGGACTGAAGCTTTCTTT. The encoded protein is CASSEERGARTEAFF. The chain carries TRBV4-1 and TRBJ1-1; a possible D gene is TRBD1 (6 bases). This CDR3 spans 15 amino acids. V was pared by 5 bases and J by 5 bases, with 18 bases between. Germline V CDR1 and CDR2: MGHRA, YSYEKL.

Ten or more counts support this clonotype. The rearrangement joins TRBV11-3 to TRBJ2-2; a weak D match, TRBD1 (5 bases). V was clipped by 2 bases and J by 0 bases, with 10 bases between them. The CDR3 length is 16 residues. Germline lookup yields CDR1 SGHNT and CDR2 YENEEA. CDR3 coding DNA: TGTGCCAGCAGCTTATGGGGCGGCTCGAACACCGGGGAGCTGTTTTTT. Protein: CASSLWGGSNTGELFF.

The table lists this clonotype with many counts. This chain uses TRBV6-1 with TRBJ1-2; D unclear. The CDR3 contains 12 residues. V was cut by 7 bases and J by 7 bases, with 13 bases left in between. Per the germline V gene, CDR1 is MNHNS and CDR2 is SASEGT. The CDR3 reads CASTNRDAGYTF. The DNA of the CDR3 is TGTGCCAGCACAAACCGGGATGCTGGCTACACCTTC.

This clonotype appeared a few times. The J gene is TRBJ1-1, the V gene TRBV13; no definite D call. V shed 5 bases and J shed 1 base, with 11 bases lying between them. CDR1 is PRHDT and CDR2 is FYEKMQ in the germline V gene (reference sequence). The CDR3 sequence is 14 residues long. The CDR3 nucleotides are TGTGCCAGCAGCCCCCAGAGTGGGAACACTGAAGCTTTCTTT. This gives the protein CASSPQSGNTEAFF. The full variable domain, in which reference TRBV13 and TRBJ1-1 provide the parts outside the CDR3, is AAGVIQSPRHLIKEKRETATLKCYPIPRHDTVYWYQQGPGQDPQFLISFYEKMQSDKGSIPDRFSAQQFSDYHSELNMSSLELGDSALYFCASSPQSGNTEAFFGQGTRLTVV.

In this sample, this clonotype turned up many times. The chain recombines TRBV6-5 with TRBJ2-7, with D unresolved. V was pared by 2 bases and J by 3 bases, with 5 bases between. Germline-derived CDR1 and CDR2 are MNHEY and SVGAGI. The CDR3 loop spans 12 amino acids. The CDR3 region has the DNA TGTGCCAGCAGTTACGACCGCTACGAGCAGTACTTC. Encoded protein: CASSYDRYEQYF.

This clonotype has a count of ten or more. The V and J genes are TRBV20-1 and TRBJ1-1, with D unclear. CDR1 is DFQATT, CDR2 SNEGSKA, per germline (reference sequence). Trimming removed 3 bases from V and 1 base from J, with 6 bases in between. The CDR3 is made up of 12 amino acids. The CDR3 loop reads CSARIKNTEAFF. CDR3 nucleotide sequence: TGCAGTGCTAGGATTAAGAACACTGAAGCTTTCTTT.

This clonotype was counted many times. This sequence joins TRBV18 and TRBJ1-5; 9 bases map to TRBD1. The CDR3 loop spans 16 amino acids. Trimming cost V 2 bases and J 2 bases; bases outside gene matches: 4. Germline CDR1 reads KGHSH; CDR2 reads LQKENI. CDR3 sequence (DNA): TGTGCCAGCTCACCAACCACAGGGGGCGGCAATCAGCCCCAGCATTTT. Translation: CASSPTTGGGNQPQHF.

This clonotype was observed a handful of times. This chain uses TRBV5-1 with TRBJ2-2; no definite D call. Germline lookup yields CDR1 SGHRS and CDR2 YFSETQ. The CDR3 is 15 amino acids. Trimming removed 0 bases from V and 0 bases from J, with 6 bases in between. The CDR3 coding sequence is TGCGCCAGCAGCTTGGTTGGGTCGAACACCGGGGAGCTGTTTTTT. Its translation: CASSLVGSNTGELFF.

This clonotype was seen more than once but under ten times. The CDR3 coding sequence is TGTGCCAGCACCCCGTTCGGGCTAGCCGAATACAATGAGCAGTTCTTC. It encodes CASTPFGLAEYNEQFF. The V gene is TRBV12-3 or TRBV12-4, the J gene TRBJ2-1, with D perhaps TRBD2 (5 bases). With 7 bases removed from V and 4 bases from J, the gap between germline ends came to 20 bases. The CDR3 spans 16 residues.

V is TRBV28 and J is TRBJ1-5; D remains unclear. The germline V gene has CDR1 MDHEN and CDR2 SYDVKM. The CDR3 runs 14 residues. Trimming removed 6 bases at V and 0 bases at J, with 9 bases between. CDR3: CASRKHYSNQPQHF. CDR3 nucleotides: TGTGCCAGCAGAAAACACTATAGCAATCAGCCCCAGCATTTT. The full variable domain, its missing parts supplied by reference TRBV28 and TRBJ1-5, is DVKVTQSSRYLVKRTGEKVFLECVQDMDHENMFWYRQDPGLGLRLIYFSYDVKMKEKGDIPEGYSVSREKKERFSLILESASTNQTSMYLCASRKHYSNQPQHFGDGTRLSIL.

This clonotype was counted a few times. V and J are TRBV6-8 and TRBJ2-1, with D unresolved. Germline-derived CDR1 and CDR2 are MNHGY and SAAAGT. V was cut by 2 bases and J by 10 bases, with 15 bases left in between. The length of the CDR3 is 14 residues. CDR3 region: CASSYLPRTCEQFF. The CDR3 DNA is TGTGCCAGCAGTTACCTTCCGCGTACTTGCGAGCAGTTCTTC.

The chain carries TRBV15 and TRBJ2-7, with D possibly matching TRBD2 (6 bases). Trimming cost V 1 base and J 4 bases, with 11 bases left between them. The CDR3 spans 14 residues. CDR1 is LNHNV, CDR2 YYDKDF, per germline (reference sequence). CDR3 sequence: CATSRVGSRYEQYF. The CDR3 nucleotides are TGTGCCACCAGCAGAGTCGGGAGTAGGTACGAGCAGTACTTC.

In its sample, this clonotype was seen many times. The J gene is TRBJ2-7, the V gene TRBV7-2, with D perhaps TRBD2 (5 bases). The CDR3 is made up of 16 amino acids. CDR1 SGHTA and CDR2 FQGNSA come from the germline V gene. V lost 1 base, J lost 0 bases, and 13 bases lay in between. The CDR3 is CASSLGLASGSYEQYF. CDR3 bases: TGTGCCAGCAGCTTAGGGCTAGCCTCGGGCTCCTACGAGCAGTACTTC.

This clonotype was picked up many times. The rearrangement joins TRBV5-1 to TRBJ2-3; D might be TRBD1 or TRBD2, each matching 5 bases. This CDR3 region has 15 residues. Germline CDR1 reads SGHRS; CDR2 reads YFSETQ. Trimming removed 1 base at V and 2 bases at J, with 11 bases between. CDR3: CASSLSGAVTDTQYF. The CDR3 DNA reads TGCGCCAGCAGCTTGTCCGGGGCCGTCACAGATACGCAGTATTTT.

The chain joins TRBV28 to TRBJ2-4; 9 bases map to TRBD1. Germline V gene data show CDR1 as MDHEN and CDR2 as SYDVKM. V trimming: 5 bases; J trimming: 6 bases; junction bases outside the gene matches: 5. This CDR3 is 14 amino acids long. CDR3 sequence reads: CASSGPGQGNIQYF. The CDR3 bases are TGTGCCAGCAGTGGTCCGGGACAGGGAAACATTCAGTACTTC. The full variable domain, in which reference TRBV28 and TRBJ2-4 provide the parts outside the CDR3, is DVKVTQSSRYLVKRTGEKVFLECVQDMDHENMFWYRQDPGLGLRLIYFSYDVKMKEKGDIPEGYSVSREKKERFSLILESASTNQTSMYLCASSGPGQGNIQYFGAGTRLSVL.

The chain couples TRBV19 to TRBJ2-3, with D unclear. CDR1 is LNHDA, CDR2 SQIVND, per germline (reference sequence). V was pared by 3 bases and J by 2 bases, with 9 bases between. There are 14 residues in the CDR3. Here the CDR3 DNA reads TGTGCCAGTAGTATGGAAAGATACACAGATACGCAGTATTTT. This sequence encodes CASSMERYTDTQYF.

The rearrangement joins TRBV9 to TRBJ2-7; the match to TRBD2 covers 7 bases. The CDR3 totals 16 residues. With V trimmed by 0 bases and J by 0 bases, 6 bases remained unmatched. CDR1 and CDR2 from the germline V gene are SGDLS and YYNGEE. The CDR3 DNA is TGTGCCAGCAGCGTAGATCCGGGAGGCCTCTCCTACGAGCAGTACTTC. Its protein is CASSVDPGGLSYEQYF.

The sample holds a few counts of this clonotype. The chain links TRBV20-1 to TRBJ1-1; D ambiguous. Germline CDR1 DFQATT, CDR2 SNEGSKA (reference sequence). This CDR3 comprises 13 residues. Trimming left V 4 bases short and J 3 bases short, with 12 bases between. CDR3 sequence reads: CSAKFGLDTEAFF. The CDR3 region has the DNA TGCAGTGCTAAATTTGGTTTGGACACTGAAGCTTTCTTT.

This clonotype was recorded many times. The chain employs TRBV10-3 and TRBJ2-7; unclear D gene. Trimming took 6 bases from V and 3 from J, leaving 9 bases between them. The CDR3 totals 12 residues. CDR1 and CDR2 from the germline V gene are ENHRY and SYGVKD. CDR3 coding DNA: TGTGCCATCAGCGAACAGTACTACGAGCAGTACTTC. This sequence encodes CAISEQYYEQYF.

This clonotype showed up many times. V and J are TRBV20-1 and TRBJ2-1, with 12 bases fitting TRBD2. The CDR3 covers 14 residues. The V gene end was trimmed by 1 base and the J gene end by 7 bases; junction bases not matched to a gene: 2. Germline V CDR1 and CDR2: DFQATT, SNEGSKA (reference sequence). This chain's CDR3 is CSARGTSGVNEQFF. The CDR3 region has the DNA TGCAGTGCTAGAGGGACTAGCGGGGTTAATGAGCAGTTCTTC.

At least ten counts were recorded for this clonotype. This sequence joins TRBV7-2 and TRBJ2-5; tentative D call: TRBD2 (5 bases). V was trimmed by 5 bases and J by 2 bases, leaving 15 bases between them. Looked up from germline, CDR1 is SGHTA and CDR2 is FQGNSA. The CDR3 extends over 15 amino acids. CDR3 protein: CASSKDWYRQETQYF. DNA for the CDR3: TGTGCCAGCAGCAAGGACTGGTACCGTCAAGAGACCCAGTACTTC. The variable domain in full, completed from reference TRBV7-2 and TRBJ2-5, reads GAGVSQSPSNKVTEKGKDVELRCDPISGHTALYWYRQSLGQGLEFLIYFQGNSAPDKSGLPSDRFSAERTGGSVSTLTIQRTQQEDSAVYLCASSKDWYRQETQYFGPGTRLLVL.

This clonotype was counted ten times or more. The chain is built from TRBV12-3 or TRBV12-4 and TRBJ2-5; maybe TRBD2 (6 bases). CDR3 length equals 16 residues. Trimming stripped 4 bases from V and 5 bases from J, with 20 bases between. The chain's CDR3 is CASSSLSGTPKETQYF. CDR3 in DNA: TGTGCCAGCAGTTCCCTATCCGGGACTCCCAAGGAGACCCAGTACTTC.

This clonotype was counted ten times or more. The V call is TRBV20-1, the J call TRBJ1-5; 11 nucleotides line up with TRBD1. Per germline, CDR1 DFQATT and CDR2 SNEGSKA (reference sequence). The CDR3 sequence is 17 residues long. With 0 bases clipped from V and 0 bases from J, the junction kept 4 bases outside the gene matches. The CDR3 protein is CSARDGTGGNSNQPQHF. CDR3 sequence (DNA): TGCAGTGCTAGAGACGGGACAGGGGGAAATAGCAATCAGCCCCAGCATTTT.

The V gene is TRBV6-2 or TRBV6-3, the J gene TRBJ2-7; no clear D. The CDR3 consists of 12 residues. V was cut by 8 bases and J by 6 bases, with 14 bases left in between. Germline-derived CDR1 and CDR2 are MNHEY and SVGEGT. This CDR3 reads CASGETLIEQYF. CDR3 DNA: TGTGCCAGCGGCGAGACTCTCATCGAGCAGTACTTC.